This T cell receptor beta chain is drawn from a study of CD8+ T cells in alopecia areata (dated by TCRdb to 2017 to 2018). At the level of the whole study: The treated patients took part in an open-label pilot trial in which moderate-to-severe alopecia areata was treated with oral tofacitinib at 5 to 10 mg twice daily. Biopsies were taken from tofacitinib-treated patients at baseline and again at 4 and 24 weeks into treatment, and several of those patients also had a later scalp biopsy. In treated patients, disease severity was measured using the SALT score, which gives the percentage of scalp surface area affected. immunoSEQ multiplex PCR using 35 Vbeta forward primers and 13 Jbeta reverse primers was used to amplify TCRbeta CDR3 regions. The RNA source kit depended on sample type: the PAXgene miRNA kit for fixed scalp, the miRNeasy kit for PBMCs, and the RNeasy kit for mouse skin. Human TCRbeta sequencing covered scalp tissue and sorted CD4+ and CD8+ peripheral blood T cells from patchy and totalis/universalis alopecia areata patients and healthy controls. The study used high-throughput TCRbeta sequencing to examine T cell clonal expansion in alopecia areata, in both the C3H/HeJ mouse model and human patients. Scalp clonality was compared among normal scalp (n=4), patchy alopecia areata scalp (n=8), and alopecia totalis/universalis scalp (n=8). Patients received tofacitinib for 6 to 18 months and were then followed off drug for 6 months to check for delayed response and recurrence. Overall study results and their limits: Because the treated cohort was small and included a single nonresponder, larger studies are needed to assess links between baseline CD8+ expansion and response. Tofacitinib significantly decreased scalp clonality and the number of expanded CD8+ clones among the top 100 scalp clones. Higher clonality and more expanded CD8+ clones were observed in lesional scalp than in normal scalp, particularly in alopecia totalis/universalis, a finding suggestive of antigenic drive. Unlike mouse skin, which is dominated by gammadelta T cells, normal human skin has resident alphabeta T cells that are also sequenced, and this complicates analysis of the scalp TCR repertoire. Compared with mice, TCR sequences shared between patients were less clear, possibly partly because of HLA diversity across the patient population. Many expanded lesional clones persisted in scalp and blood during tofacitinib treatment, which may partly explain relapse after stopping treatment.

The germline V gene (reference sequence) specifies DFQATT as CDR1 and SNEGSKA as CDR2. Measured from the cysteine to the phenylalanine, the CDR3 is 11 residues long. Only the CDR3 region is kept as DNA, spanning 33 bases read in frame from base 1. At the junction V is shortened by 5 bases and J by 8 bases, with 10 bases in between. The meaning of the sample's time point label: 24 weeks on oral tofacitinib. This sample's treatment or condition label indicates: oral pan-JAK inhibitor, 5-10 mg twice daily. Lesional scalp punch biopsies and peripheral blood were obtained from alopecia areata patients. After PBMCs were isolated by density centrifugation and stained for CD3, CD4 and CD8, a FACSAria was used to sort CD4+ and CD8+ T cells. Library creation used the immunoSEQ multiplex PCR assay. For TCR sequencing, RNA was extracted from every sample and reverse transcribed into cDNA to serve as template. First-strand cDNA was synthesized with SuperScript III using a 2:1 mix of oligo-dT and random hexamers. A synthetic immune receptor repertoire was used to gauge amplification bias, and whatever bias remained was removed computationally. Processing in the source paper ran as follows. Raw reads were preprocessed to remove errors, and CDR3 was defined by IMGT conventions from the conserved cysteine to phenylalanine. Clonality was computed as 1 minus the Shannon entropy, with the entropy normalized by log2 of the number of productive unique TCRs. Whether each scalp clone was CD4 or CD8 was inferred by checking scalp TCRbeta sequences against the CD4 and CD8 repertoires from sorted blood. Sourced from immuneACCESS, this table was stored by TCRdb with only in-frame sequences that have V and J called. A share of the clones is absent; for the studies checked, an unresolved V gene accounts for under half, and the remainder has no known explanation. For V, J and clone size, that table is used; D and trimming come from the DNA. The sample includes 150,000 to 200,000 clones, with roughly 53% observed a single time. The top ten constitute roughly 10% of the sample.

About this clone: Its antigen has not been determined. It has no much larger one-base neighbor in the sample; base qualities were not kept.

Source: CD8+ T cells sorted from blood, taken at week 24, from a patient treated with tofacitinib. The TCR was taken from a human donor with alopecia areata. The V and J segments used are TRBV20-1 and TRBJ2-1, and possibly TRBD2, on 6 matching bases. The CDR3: CSAPSGYEQFF. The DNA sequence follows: TGCAGTGCTCCCAGCGGGTATGAGCAGTTCTTC.